These T cell receptor beta chains were read from a single sample in a study of cytomegalovirus exposure and HLA in healthy donors. This table comes from immunoSEQ multiplex PCR, and its TCRdb copy is limited to in-frame clones, with some not included. Of roughly 120,000 clones in the sample, 85% to 90% are singletons; the top ten hold approximately 1.5%. The specimen sequenced was PBMCs. These receptors originate from a woman in her 30s in good health and CMV-seropositive. Each CDR3 is given without its conserved first and last residue. The order of the fields is J gene, V gene, CDR3 protein.

>TRBJ2-7|TRBV4-3
ASSQDRQASYEQY
>TRBJ1-4|TRBV6-6
ASSSGGVEKLF
>TRBJ2-7|TRBV15
ATSRDLRFGDEQY
>TRBJ2-3|TRBV4-1
ASSQGYRVTDTQY
>TRBJ2-2|TRBV19
ASSIVNRAPTGELF
>TRBJ2-3|TRBV11-1
ASSLGQGASTDTQY
>TRBJ2-7|TRBV30
AWSPGQGDEQY
>TRBJ2-7|TRBV7-9
ASSLARGPSYEQY
>TRBJ1-5|TRBV28
ASSFPRAEWSNQPQH
>TRBJ1-2|TRBV9
ASSVGVQGHYGYT
>TRBJ1-1|TRBV30
AWSPGGGNTEAF
>TRBJ1-3|TRBV6-7
ASSYSRFEGVGNTIY
>TRBJ2-7|TRBV27
ASSARGLAATYEQY
>TRBJ2-2|TRBV5-8
ASSSGTTTGELF
>TRBJ2-5|TRBV28
ASAGHQETQY
>TRBJ1-6|TRBV30
ACRDSYNSPLH
>TRBJ2-1|TRBV28
ASSLWGGNNEQF
>TRBJ2-4|TRBV27
ASSSSAKNIQY
>TRBJ2-7|TRBV5-4
ASSLAGQGAYEQY
>TRBJ1-2|TRBV27
ASSFRGLPYGYT
>TRBJ2-1|TRBV5-4
ASSFLLARNEQF
>TRBJ2-2|TRBV6-1
ASKTITGNTGELF
>TRBJ2-7|TRBV4-3
ASSQVGQGDNEQY
>TRBJ2-1|TRBV6-5
ASQGLNEQF
>TRBJ2-3|TRBV6-5
ASSSKRGQERVTQY
>TRBJ2-3|TRBV7-9
ASSLLGSTEVSTDTQY
>TRBJ2-7|TRBV5-6
ASNSGLAGGEQY
>TRBJ1-2|TRBV6-1
ASSEVGQGTYGYT